Sequencing of this TCR beta chain was carried out in a study of shared T cell receptors in the human thymus. Sequenced by immunoSEQ multiplex PCR; TCRdb stores in-frame clones only, minus some. The table records 630,000 or so clones, over 75% of them present only once. CDR1 and CDR2 (germline): SQVTM, ANQGSEA. The CDR3 runs to 13 residues. The sample also formed part of further work on human thymus T cells.

Specimen: thymocytes. The sequence was collected from a boy under two years old with a congenital heart defect. The chain employs TRBV29-1 and TRBJ1-1; D remains unclear. The chain's CDR3 is CSDLGWEGTEAFF. As DNA, the CDR3 is TGCAGTGATTTAGGGTGGGAGGGAACTGAAGCTTTCTTT.